This entry lists 9 T cell receptor beta chains sequenced from one sample in a study of post-analysis software for immune sequencing data. Points from the study as a whole: Elevated frequency relative to controls characterized roughly five TRBV segments in patients, TRBV5-6, TRBV5-1 and TRBV20-1 among them.

Their specific antigens are unknown. The library was made from cDNA and included unique molecular identifiers. TCRdb ran MiXCR on the PCR reads and lists one entry per CDR3 protein. The sample yields about 680,000 distinct CDR3 sequences, about 60% seen once. The sequenced sample consisted of blood. These receptors all stem from a girl aged 2 to 9 with multiple sclerosis.

This clonotype has just one count. The CDR3 loop is CASSLDGAGDEQFF. The CDR3 coding sequence is TGCGCCAGCAGCTTGGACGGAGCCGGGGATGAGCAGTTCTTC. V is TRBV5-1 and J is TRBJ2-1, with D possibly matching TRBD2 (5 bases). Germline V gives CDR1 SGHRS, CDR2 YFSETQ. V was shortened by 0 bases and J by 8 bases, with 12 bases between the two germline ends. CDR3 length: 14 residues.

This chain uses TRBV20-1 with TRBJ2-3; no clear D gene. V was shortened by 3 bases and J by 4 bases, with 8 bases between the two germline ends. The CDR3 runs to 12 residues. CDR1 and CDR2 from the germline V gene are DFQATT and SNEGSKA (reference sequence). CDR3 DNA sequence: TGCAGTGCTAGGGGTGTATCAGATACGCAGTATTTT. Protein sequence: CSARGVSDTQYF.

The chain links TRBV6-2 or TRBV6-3 to TRBJ2-3, with D maybe TRBD1 (6 bases). Trimming cost V 2 bases and J 4 bases, with 19 bases left between them. The CDR3 extends over 17 amino acids. Germline V lookup: CDR1 MNHEY, CDR2 SVGEGT. In DNA, the CDR3 is TGTGCCAGCAGTTACAGTCGGGACACCGTTACCCCAGATACGCAGTATTTT. Translation gives CASSYSRDTVTPDTQYF.

The genes are TRBV7-6 and TRBJ2-1; possible D gene TRBD2, 5 bases. The V gene's germline CDR1 is SGHVS and CDR2 FNYEAQ. The CDR3 length is 17 residues. The ends were cut back, 3 bases at V and 3 bases at J, with 18 bases in the middle. In DNA form, the CDR3 reads TGTGCCAGCAGCTTCCTCACCCGGGAAAGGGTCTACAATGAGCAGTTCTTC. This gives the protein CASSFLTRERVYNEQFF. Combining the CDR3 with reference TRBV7-6 and TRBJ2-1 gives the whole variable domain GAGVSQSPRYKVTKRGQDVALRCDPISGHVSLYWYRQALGQGPEFLTYFNYEAQQDKSGLPNDRFSAERPEGSISTLTIQRTEQRDSAMYRCASSFLTRERVYNEQFFGPGTRLTVL.

DNA of the CDR3: TGCGCCAGCAGCTTTAATTTAGCGGGAGCGAATGAGCAGTTCTTC. Amino acid sequence: CASSFNLAGANEQFF. This chain connects TRBV5-1 to TRBJ2-1; 9 bases are shared with TRBD2. The V gene end was trimmed by 2 bases and the J gene end by 7 bases; junction bases not matched to a gene: 7. This CDR3 region has 15 residues. CDR1 and CDR2 (germline): SGHRS, YFSETQ.

The genes are TRBV27 and TRBJ2-6; TRBD2 is a possible D gene (6 bases). The CDR3 loop spans 18 amino acids. Germline V CDR1 and CDR2: MNHEY, SMNVEV (reference sequence). Trimming shortened V by 6 bases and J by 2 bases, and 20 bases separated the two germline ends. CDR3 nucleotide sequence: TGTGCCAGCAGATGGAGGGACCGTACTTCCCCTGGGGCCAACGTCCTGACTTTC. Translated: CASRWRDRTSPGANVLTF.

The chain combines TRBV5-5 with TRBJ2-3; D may be TRBD2 (6 bases). CDR1 is SGHKS, CDR2 YYEKEE, per germline (reference sequence). The CDR3 extends over 14 amino acids. Trimming took off 4 bases at V and 6 bases at J, with 15 bases between the two ends. The chain's CDR3 is CASSSNLATDTQYF. The CDR3 bases are TGTGCCAGCAGCAGCAATCTAGCGACGGATACGCAGTATTTT.

This chain links TRBV12-3 or TRBV12-4 with TRBJ1-2; D not certain. This CDR3 spans 12 amino acids. Trimming pared 2 bases from V and 8 bases from J, leaving 9 bases between. CDR3 bases: TGTGCCAGCAGTTTATGGGGTTGGGGCTACACCTTC. It codes for CASSLWGWGYTF.

The chain carries TRBV5-6 and TRBJ1-6; D gene unclear. Deletions cut 4 bases from V and 7 bases from J, with 15 bases between. Germline assignment: CDR1 SGHDT and CDR2 YYEEEE. CDR3 size: 15 residues. The CDR3 loop reads CASSPILLGNSPLHF. The CDR3 DNA sequence: TGTGCCAGCAGCCCCATCCTCCTGGGGAATTCACCCCTCCACTTT. The full variable domain, with the rest looked up from reference TRBV5-6 and TRBJ1-6, is DAGVTQSPTHLIKTRGQQVTLRCSPKSGHDTVSWYQQALGQGPQFIFQYYEEEERQRGNFPDRFSGHQFPNYSSELNVNALLLGDSALYLCASSPILLGNSPLHFGNGTRLTVT.